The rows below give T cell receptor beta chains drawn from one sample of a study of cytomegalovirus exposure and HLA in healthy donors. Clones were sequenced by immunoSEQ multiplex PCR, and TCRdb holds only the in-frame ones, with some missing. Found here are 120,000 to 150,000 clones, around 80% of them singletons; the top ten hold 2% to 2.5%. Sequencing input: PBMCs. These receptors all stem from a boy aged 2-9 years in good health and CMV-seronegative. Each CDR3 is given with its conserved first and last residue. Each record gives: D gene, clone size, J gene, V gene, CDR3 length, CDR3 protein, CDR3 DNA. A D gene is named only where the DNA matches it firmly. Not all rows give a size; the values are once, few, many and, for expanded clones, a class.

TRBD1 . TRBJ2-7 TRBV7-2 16 CASSFGASRQGPEQYF TGTGCCAGCAGCTTCGGGGCTTCCCGACAGGGTCCCGAGCAGTACTTC
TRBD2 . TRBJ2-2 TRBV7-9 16 CASSPQGLASTGELFF TGTGCCAGCAGCCCTCAAGGACTAGCTTCGACCGGGGAGCTGTTTTTT
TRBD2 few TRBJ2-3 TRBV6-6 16 CASSYSGRGWADTQYF TGTGCCAGCAGTTACTCTGGGAGGGGTTGGGCAGATACGCAGTATTTT
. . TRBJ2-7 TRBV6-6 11 CASSYLNEQYF TGTGCCAGCAGTTACTTAAACGAGCAGTACTTC
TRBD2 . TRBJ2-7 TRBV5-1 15 CASSTEPGGNYEQYF TGCGCCAGCAGCACTGAGCCGGGAGGTAACTACGAGCAGTACTTC
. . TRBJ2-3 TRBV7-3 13 CASSHSPTDTQYF TGTGCCAGCAGCCACTCCCCCACAGATACGCAGTATTTT
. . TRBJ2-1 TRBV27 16 CASPTVQGRPRSEQFF TGTGCCAGCCCCACCGTACAGGGTCGGCCTCGTAGTGAGCAGTTCTTC
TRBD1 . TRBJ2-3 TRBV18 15 CASSPLGQVEDTQYF TGTGCCAGCTCACCGCTGGGACAGGTTGAAGATACGCAGTATTTT
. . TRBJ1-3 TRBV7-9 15 CASSGYRVYGNTIYF TGTGCCAGCAGCGGCTACAGGGTGTATGGAAACACCATATATTTT
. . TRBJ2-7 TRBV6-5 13 CASSARGRYEQYF TGTGCCAGCAGTGCCAGGGGTAGATACGAGCAGTACTTC
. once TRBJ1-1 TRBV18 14 CASSPQGKRPEAFF TGTGCCAGCTCACCACAGGGGAAACGACCTGAAGCTTTCTTT
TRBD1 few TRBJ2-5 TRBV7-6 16 CASSDSWTGAGETQYF TGTGCCAGCAGCGACTCGTGGACAGGGGCGGGGGAGACCCAGTACTTC
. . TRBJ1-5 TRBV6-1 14 CASSDRYYNQPQHF TGTGCCAGCAGTGACAGATATTACAATCAGCCCCAGCATTTT
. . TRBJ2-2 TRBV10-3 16 CAISFRPGSNTGELFF TGTGCCATCAGTTTTCGTCCAGGGTCGAACACCGGGGAGCTGTTTTTT
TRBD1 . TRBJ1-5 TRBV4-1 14 CASSRTTGDQPQHF TGCGCCAGCAGTAGAACGACAGGGGATCAGCCCCAGCATTTT
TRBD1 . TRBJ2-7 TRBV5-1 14 CASSRGQETYEQYF TGCGCCAGCAGCCGGGGACAGGAGACCTACGAGCAGTACTTC
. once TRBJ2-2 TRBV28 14 CASSLTVSTGELFF TGTGCCAGCAGTTTAACTGTGAGCACCGGGGAGCTGTTTTTT
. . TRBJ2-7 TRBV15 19 CATSPPVDRTGSNSYEQYF TGTGCCACCAGCCCCCCTGTAGACAGGACCGGGTCGAACTCCTACGAGCAGTACTTC
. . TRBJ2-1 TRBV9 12 CASSVAGNEQFF TGTGCCAGCAGCGTAGCGGGAAATGAGCAGTTCTTC
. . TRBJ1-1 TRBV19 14 CASSIRGGNTETFF TGTGCCAGTAGTATAAGGGGCGGGAACACTGAAACTTTCTTT
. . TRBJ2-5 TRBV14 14 CASSSPGTQETQYF TGTGCCAGCAGCTCACCAGGGACACAAGAGACCCAGTACTTC
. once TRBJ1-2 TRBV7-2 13 CASSSGIGYGYTF TGTGCCAGCAGCTCAGGCATCGGCTATGGCTACACCTTC
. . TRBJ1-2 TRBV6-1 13 CASSLSQSSGYTF TGTGCCAGCAGCCTCTCACAATCTTCCGGCTACACCTTC
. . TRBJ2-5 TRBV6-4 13 CASSNEEGETQYF TGTGCCAGCAGTAATGAGGAGGGGGAGACCCAGTACTTC
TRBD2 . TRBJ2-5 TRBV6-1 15 CASSEVSGSWETQYF TGTGCCAGCAGTGAAGTTAGCGGGAGTTGGGAGACCCAGTACTTC
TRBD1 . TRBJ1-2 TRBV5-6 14 CASRPGGKVYGYTF TGTGCCAGCAGGCCAGGGGGAAAGGTCTATGGCTACACCTTC
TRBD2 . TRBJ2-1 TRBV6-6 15 CASTRGLAGGNEQFF TGTGCCAGCACCCGGGGGCTAGCGGGAGGGAATGAGCAGTTCTTC
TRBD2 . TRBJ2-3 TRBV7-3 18 CASSSTGLAGGGTDTQYF TGTGCCAGCAGCTCGACAGGACTAGCGGGGGGAGGGACAGATACGCAGTATTTT
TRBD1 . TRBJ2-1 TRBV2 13 CAGQGQGVNEQFF TGTGCCGGACAGGGACAGGGAGTCAATGAGCAGTTCTTC
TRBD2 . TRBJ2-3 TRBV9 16 CASSVSAGGSPDTQYF TGTGCCAGCAGCGTATCGGCGGGAGGATCACCAGATACGCAGTATTTT
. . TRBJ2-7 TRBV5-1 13 CASSLDRAYEQYF TGCGCCAGCAGCTTGGACAGGGCCTACGAGCAGTACTTC
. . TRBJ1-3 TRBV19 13 CASRTGIGNTIYF TGTGCCAGCCGAACAGGAATAGGAAACACCATATATTTT
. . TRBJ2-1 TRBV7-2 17 CASSHPLDLSSYNEQFF TGTGCCAGCAGCCATCCCCTCGACTTGAGCTCCTACAATGAGCAGTTCTTC
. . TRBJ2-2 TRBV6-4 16 CASSDSISGNTGELFF TGTGCCAGCAGTGACTCTATTAGCGGGAACACCGGGGAGCTGTTTTTT
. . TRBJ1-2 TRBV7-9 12 CASSFLGGGYTF TGTGCCAGCAGCTTTTTGGGGGGAGGCTACACCTTC
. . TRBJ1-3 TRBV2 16 CASRGTTGVSGNTIYF TGTGCCAGCAGAGGCACAACAGGCGTCTCTGGAAACACCATATATTTT
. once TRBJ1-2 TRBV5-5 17 CASSLVLGQGSFYGYTF TGTGCCAGCAGCTTGGTCTTAGGGCAGGGGTCGTTCTATGGCTACACCTTC